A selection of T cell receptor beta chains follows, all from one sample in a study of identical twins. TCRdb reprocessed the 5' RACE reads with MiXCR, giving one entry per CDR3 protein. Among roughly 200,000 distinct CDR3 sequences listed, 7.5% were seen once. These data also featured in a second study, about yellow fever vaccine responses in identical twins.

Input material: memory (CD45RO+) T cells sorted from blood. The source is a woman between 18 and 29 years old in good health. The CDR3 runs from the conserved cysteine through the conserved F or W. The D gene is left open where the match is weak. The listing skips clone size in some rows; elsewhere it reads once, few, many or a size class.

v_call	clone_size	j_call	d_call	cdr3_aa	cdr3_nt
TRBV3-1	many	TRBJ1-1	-	CASSQGRVTEAFF	TGTGCCAGCAGCCAAGGCAGGGTAACTGAAGCTTTCTTT
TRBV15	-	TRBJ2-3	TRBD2	CASGGGGETDTQYF	TGTGCCTCAGGCGGGGGGGGAGAGACAGATACGCAGTATTTT
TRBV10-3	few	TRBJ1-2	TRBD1	CASTGGNGYTF	TGTGCCTCGACAGGGGGCAATGGCTACACCTTC
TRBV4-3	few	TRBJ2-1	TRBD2	CASSQAPSGSPYNEQFF	TGCGCCAGCAGCCAAGCCCCTAGCGGGAGTCCCTACAATGAGCAGTTCTTC
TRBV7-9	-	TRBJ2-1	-	CAMGSWPGSNAYNEQFF	TGTGCCATGGGCTCCTGGCCAGGGTCCAACGCCTACAATGAGCAGTTCTTC
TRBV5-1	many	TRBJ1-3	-	CASSLGRAGNTIYF	TGCGCCAGCAGCTTGGGCAGGGCTGGAAACACCATATATTTT
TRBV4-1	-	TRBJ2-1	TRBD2	CASSLAGGPGNEQFF	TGCGCCAGCAGCTTAGCGGGAGGGCCTGGGAATGAGCAGTTCTTC
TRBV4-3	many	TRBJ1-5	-	CASSQDRNQPQHF	TGCGCCAGCAGCCAAGACAGAAATCAGCCCCAGCATTTT
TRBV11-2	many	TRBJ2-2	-	CASSFGGRGLTGELFF	TGTGCCAGCAGCTTCGGGGGGCGGGGGTTGACCGGGGAGCTGTTTTTT
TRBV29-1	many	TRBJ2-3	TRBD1	CSIDRASDTQYF	TGCAGCATTGACAGGGCCTCAGATACGCAGTATTTT
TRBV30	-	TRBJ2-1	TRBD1	CACDRGYNEQFF	TGTGCCTGTGACAGGGGGTACAATGAGCAGTTCTTC
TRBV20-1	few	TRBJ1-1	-	CSARDEWNRYTEAFF	TGCAGTGCTAGAGATGAGTGGAACAGATACACTGAAGCTTTCTTT
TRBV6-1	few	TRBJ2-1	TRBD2	CASSIIAGASGQNEQFF	TGTGCCAGCAGTATCATTGCCGGGGCTAGCGGGCAGAATGAGCAGTTCTTC
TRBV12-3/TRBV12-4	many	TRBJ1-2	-	CASSRVGGYTF	TGTGCCAGCAGTCGTGTCGGGGGCTACACCTTC
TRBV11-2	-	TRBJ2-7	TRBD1	CASSSGRGGSEQYF	TGTGCCAGCAGCTCGGGACGAGGGGGCAGCGAGCAGTACTTC
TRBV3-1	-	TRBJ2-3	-	CASSYSGADTQYF	TGTGCCAGCAGTTATAGTGGGGCAGATACGCAGTATTTT
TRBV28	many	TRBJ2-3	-	CASSSGTQRGDTQYF	TGTGCCAGCAGTTCCGGGACGCAAAGGGGAGATACGCAGTATTTT